These T cell receptor beta chains were read from a single sample in a study of vaccination and CD4 T cells after COVID-19. TCRdb reprocessed the PCR reads with MiXCR, giving one entry per CDR3 protein. Of about 14,000 distinct CDR3 sequences in the sample, under 45% were seen once. The antigens for these receptors are not known. Specimen: cultured CD4+ T cells from blood. The receptors come from a human donor with COVID-19. The CDR3 runs from the conserved cysteine through the conserved F or W. The D gene is left open where the match is weak. Clone size is given for some rows only: seen once, a few or many times, or a class if the clone is expanded.

CDR3aa | CDR3nt | d_gene | j_gene | v_gene | abundance
CASSLFVKAEAFF | TGCGCCAGCAGCTTGTTCGTGAAAGCTGAAGCTTTCTTT | NA | TRBJ1-1 | TRBV5-1 | few
CSAHPWGSYNEQFF | TGCAGTGCCCACCCCTGGGGCTCCTACAATGAGCAGTTCTTC | NA | TRBJ2-1 | TRBV20-1 | NA
CSATRDAGRFSNQPQRF | TGCAGTGCAACCCGGGACGCTGGCAGATTTAGCAATCAGCCCCAGCGTTTT | NA | TRBJ1-5 | TRBV20-1 | NA
CASSFEETQYF | TGTGCCAGCAGTTTTGAGGAGACCCAGTACTTC | NA | TRBJ2-5 | TRBV12-3/TRBV12-4 | NA
CSVEGRGRGNTEAFF | TGCAGCGTTGAAGGGCGGGGCAGGGGCAACACTGAAGCTTTCTTT | NA | TRBJ1-1 | TRBV29-1 | NA
CASSQELAGGGDTQYF | TGCGCCAGCAGCCAAGAACTAGCGGGGGGTGGGGATACGCAGTATTTT | TRBD2 | TRBJ2-3 | TRBV4-3 | NA
CASSEYVSPHEQYF | TGTGCCAGTAGTGAGTACGTATCTCCCCACGAGCAGTACTTC | NA | TRBJ2-7 | TRBV19 | NA
CASSLAGGQWETQYF | TGTGCCAGCAGCTTGGCCGGGGGACAGTGGGAGACCCAGTACTTC | NA | TRBJ2-5 | TRBV5-5 | NA
CSARGGGGLQGETQYF | TGCAGTGCTAGAGGGGGCGGGGGGCTCCAAGGAGAGACCCAGTACTTC | TRBD2 | TRBJ2-5 | TRBV20-1 | NA
CSAPSTGTTYHNEKLFF | TGCAGTGCCCCCTCGACAGGGACAACGTACCATAATGAAAAACTGTTTTTT | TRBD1 | TRBJ1-4 | TRBV20-1 | once
CASIIRGTSNQPQHF | TGCGCCAGCATTATCAGGGGGACTAGCAATCAGCCCCAGCATTTT | TRBD1 | TRBJ1-5 | TRBV10-1 | NA
CASSIAGTGGYGYTF | TGTGCCAGTAGTATAGCCGGAACAGGGGGCTATGGCTACACCTTC | TRBD1 | TRBJ1-2 | TRBV19 | medium-sized
CASRPQSQGVYEQYF | TGTGCCAGTAGGCCCCAAAGCCAGGGGGTATACGAGCAGTACTTC | TRBD1 | TRBJ2-7 | TRBV19 | NA
CASSLVPRGSYEQYF | TGTGCCAGCAGCTTAGTCCCTAGGGGATCCTACGAGCAGTACTTC | NA | TRBJ2-7 | TRBV7-6 | NA
CATRPGEYNSPLHF | TGTGCCACCAGACCAGGAGAATATAATTCACCCCTCCACTTT | NA | TRBJ1-6 | TRBV15 | few
CASSSTVRNSPLHF | TGTGCCAGCAGCTCGACAGTGAGGAATTCACCCCTCCACTTT | NA | TRBJ1-6 | TRBV11-3 | NA
CASSFTTGAGANVLTF | TGTGCCAGTAGTTTTACAACAGGGGCTGGGGCCAACGTCCTGACTTTC | TRBD1 | TRBJ2-6 | TRBV19 | few
CASSLGLAGGGYETQYF | TGTGCCAGCAGCTTGGGACTAGCGGGGGGCGGATACGAGACCCAGTACTTC | TRBD2 | TRBJ2-5 | TRBV5-8 | medium-sized
CASRRAGGGETQYF | TGTGCCAGCAGACGGGCAGGGGGGGGAGAGACCCAGTACTTC | NA | TRBJ2-5 | TRBV11-2 | few
CASSTLGQTDTQYF | TGTGCCAGCAGTACATTGGGGCAGACAGATACGCAGTATTTT | NA | TRBJ2-3 | TRBV27 | NA
CASSRSPGGNTIYF | TGTGCCAGCAGCCGATCCCCGGGGGGAAACACCATATATTTT | NA | TRBJ1-3 | TRBV7-2 | NA
CASSPAYLGTVVFSGANVLTF | TGCGCCAGCAGCCCTGCGTATCTGGGAACAGTGGTCTTTTCTGGGGCCAACGTCCTGACTTTC | NA | TRBJ2-6 | TRBV7-9 | NA
CASSIDRGTYSPLHF | TGTGCCAGCAGTATAGACAGGGGGACTTATTCACCCCTCCACTTT | TRBD1 | TRBJ1-6 | TRBV6-1 | NA
CASSETGASGNTIYF | TGTGCCAGCAGCGAAACAGGCGCCTCTGGAAACACCATATATTTT | NA | TRBJ1-3 | TRBV21-1 | NA
CASSLPMGQRLMQQYF | TGTGCCAGCAGCCTGCCGATGGGACAGAGGCTTATGCAGCAGTACTTC | TRBD1 | TRBJ2-7 | TRBV7-8 | few
CASSEWKPPGGQYF | TGTGCCAGCAGTGAGTGGAAACCCCCCGGAGGGCAGTATTTT | NA | TRBJ2-3 | TRBV2 | NA
CASSMVAGGGTDTQYF | TGTGCCAGTAGTATGGTAGCGGGGGGTGGCACAGATACGCAGTATTTT | TRBD2 | TRBJ2-3 | TRBV19 | NA
CASRKGAGSGNTIYF | TGTGCCAGCAGAAAGGGGGCCGGCTCTGGAAACACCATATATTTT | TRBD1 | TRBJ1-3 | TRBV12-3/TRBV12-4 | NA
CASNLQGGTEAFF | TGTGCCAGCAATCTTCAGGGCGGAACTGAAGCTTTCTTT | NA | TRBJ1-1 | TRBV27 | few
CASSWKNTEAFF | TGTGCCAGCAGCTGGAAGAACACTGAAGCTTTCTTT | NA | TRBJ1-1 | TRBV7-2 | few
CAWIRDRSRSGANVLTF | TGTGCCTGGATCCGGGACAGGTCTCGCTCTGGGGCCAACGTCCTGACTTTC | TRBD1 | TRBJ2-6 | TRBV30 | NA
CASSDTSGGYNEQFF | TGTGCCAGCAGCGATACTAGCGGGGGGTACAATGAGCAGTTCTTC | TRBD2 | TRBJ2-1 | TRBV12-3/TRBV12-4 | NA
CASSSGGVGETQYF | TGTGCCAGCAGTTCCGGGGGGGTTGGAGAGACCCAGTACTTC | TRBD2 | TRBJ2-5 | TRBV6-5 | NA
CAIRGGTNEQYF | TGTGCCATCCGCGGGGGTACGAACGAGCAGTACTTC | TRBD2 | TRBJ2-7 | TRBV10-3 | NA
CASSSNRPDGGTGELFF | TGTGCCAGCAGCTCTAACAGGCCCGACGGGGGGACCGGGGAGCTGTTTTTT | TRBD2 | TRBJ2-2 | TRBV5-4 | NA
CSVASTGLRQETQYF | TGCAGCGTTGCCTCGACAGGGCTTAGGCAAGAGACCCAGTACTTC | TRBD1 | TRBJ2-5 | TRBV29-1 | NA
CASRQHGRGDTQYF | TGTGCCAGCAGACAACACGGGCGCGGGGATACGCAGTATTTT | NA | TRBJ2-3 | TRBV6-2/TRBV6-3 | NA
CASSLGLNEQYF | TGTGCCAGCAGCTTGGGACTGAACGAGCAGTACTTC | NA | TRBJ2-7 | TRBV7-2 | NA
CASRPGTSGSGDTQYF | TGTGCCAGCAGGCCCGGGACTAGCGGATCAGGAGATACGCAGTATTTT | TRBD2 | TRBJ2-3 | TRBV6-1 | NA
CSAIEREPLYQETQYF | TGCAGTGCTATAGAGCGGGAGCCGCTATACCAAGAGACCCAGTACTTC | TRBD2 | TRBJ2-5 | TRBV20-1 | few
CASSPRKGFTEAFF | TGTGCCAGCAGTCCCCGAAAGGGTTTTACTGAAGCTTTCTTT | NA | TRBJ1-1 | TRBV6-1 | NA
CASSGGGNQPQHF | TGTGCCAGCAGCGGAGGCGGCAATCAGCCCCAGCATTTT | NA | TRBJ1-5 | TRBV28 | once
CASSGAAGGGEQFF | TGTGCCAGCAGCGGTGCGGCGGGGGGCGGTGAGCAGTTCTTC | TRBD2 | TRBJ2-1 | TRBV9 | NA
CASSRSGTETQYF | TGTGCCAGCAGCCGATCTGGTACGGAGACCCAGTACTTC | NA | TRBJ2-5 | TRBV7-2 | NA
CASSYQGAQYSNQPQHF | TGTGCCAGCAGTTACCAGGGGGCACAATATAGCAATCAGCCCCAGCATTTT | TRBD1 | TRBJ1-5 | TRBV6-2/TRBV6-3 | NA
CASSRDPRDEKLFF | TGTGCCAGCAGCCGGGACCCCCGTGATGAAAAACTGTTTTTT | NA | TRBJ1-4 | TRBV7-9 | NA
CASEGVGTEAFF | TGTGCCAGCGAGGGAGTTGGAACTGAAGCTTTCTTT | NA | TRBJ1-1 | TRBV12-3/TRBV12-4 | few
CASTLDRGLVEQYF | TGTGCCAGCACACTCGACAGGGGGCTGGTCGAGCAGTACTTC | TRBD1 | TRBJ2-7 | TRBV2 | NA
CASSVPTQTYNSPLHF | TGTGCCAGCAGTGTACCTACCCAGACTTATAATTCACCCCTCCACTTT | NA | TRBJ1-6 | TRBV2 | once
CASSKRVALTLAKNIQYF | TGTGCCAGCAGCAAGAGGGTTGCCTTAACTTTAGCCAAAAACATTCAGTACTTC | NA | TRBJ2-4 | TRBV21-1 | NA
CASSVAGGDRTTYEQYF | TGTGCCAGCAGCGTAGCGGGGGGGGACAGGACGACCTACGAGCAGTACTTC | NA | TRBJ2-7 | TRBV9 | NA
CASSLVMNYGYTF | TGTGCCAGCAGCTTGGTTATGAACTATGGCTACACCTTC | NA | TRBJ1-2 | TRBV7-2 | NA
CASSPTSRAEAFF | TGTGCCAGCAGCCCCACCAGTAGGGCTGAAGCTTTCTTT | NA | TRBJ1-1 | TRBV6-1 | NA
CASNLQGPGELFF | TGTGCCAGCAACCTACAGGGTCCCGGGGAGCTGTTTTTT | NA | TRBJ2-2 | TRBV11-2 | NA
CASSLGDSRTYEQYF | TGTGCCAGCAGCTTAGGTGACTCGAGGACCTACGAGCAGTACTTC | NA | TRBJ2-7 | TRBV11-2 | few